This T cell receptor (beta chain) was obtained from a study of blood T cell repertoires in COVID-19. Source study methods: Nucleated cell number was recorded as an estimate derived from reference gene primer amplification. The repertoire was sequenced with immunoSEQ multiplex PCR; TCRdb's copy has only in-frame clones and lacks some. That table supplies the V and J calls and clone size; D and trimming were determined from the DNA. In the table there are approximately 290,000 clones, roughly 89% of which are singletons. The trim removed 3 bases at V and 6 bases at J, leaving 8 bases unmatched. Germline CDR1 reads SGHRS; CDR2 reads YFSETQ. The CDR3 spans 14 residues.

The TCR sequence derives from a woman under 40 with COVID-19, enrolled during active disease. The rearrangement uses TRBV5-1 and TRBJ1-2, with 7 bases lining up with TRBD1. The sequencing input was peripheral blood. The CDR3 nucleotides read TGCGCCAGCAGCTACCAACAGGGGACTGATGGCTACACCTTC. It yields the protein CASSYQQGTDGYTF. The full variable domain, in which reference TRBV5-1 and TRBJ1-2 provide the parts outside the CDR3, is KAGVTQTPRYLIKTRGQQVTLSCSPISGHRSVSWYQQTPGQGLQFLFEYFSETQRNKGNFPGRFSGRQFSNSRSEMNVSTLELGDSALYLCASSYQQGTDGYTFGSGTRLTVV.